This record looks at one T cell receptor beta chain sequence and its context. TCRdb's table, derived via immunoSEQ multiplex PCR, lists solely in-frame clones and lacks some. The table includes some 86,000 clones, around 80% detected once. This record belongs to a study of blood T cell repertoires in COVID-19. Study-wide context: Donors in the United States, Italy and Spain gave samples during acute or convalescent COVID-19.

The CDR3 has 15 residues. CDR1 SGHDT and CDR2 YYEEEE come from the germline V gene. V lost 3 bases to trimming and J lost 7 bases; unmatched junction nucleotides: 10. The specimen sequenced was peripheral blood. The sequence derives from a woman at least 80 years old with active or convalescent COVID-19. V gene TRBV5-6 combines with J gene TRBJ2-1; 7 bases line up with TRBD2. This CDR3 is CASSSRGKVKNEQFF. DNA of the CDR3: TGTGCCAGCAGCTCGCGGGGGAAAGTCAAGAATGAGCAGTTCTTC.